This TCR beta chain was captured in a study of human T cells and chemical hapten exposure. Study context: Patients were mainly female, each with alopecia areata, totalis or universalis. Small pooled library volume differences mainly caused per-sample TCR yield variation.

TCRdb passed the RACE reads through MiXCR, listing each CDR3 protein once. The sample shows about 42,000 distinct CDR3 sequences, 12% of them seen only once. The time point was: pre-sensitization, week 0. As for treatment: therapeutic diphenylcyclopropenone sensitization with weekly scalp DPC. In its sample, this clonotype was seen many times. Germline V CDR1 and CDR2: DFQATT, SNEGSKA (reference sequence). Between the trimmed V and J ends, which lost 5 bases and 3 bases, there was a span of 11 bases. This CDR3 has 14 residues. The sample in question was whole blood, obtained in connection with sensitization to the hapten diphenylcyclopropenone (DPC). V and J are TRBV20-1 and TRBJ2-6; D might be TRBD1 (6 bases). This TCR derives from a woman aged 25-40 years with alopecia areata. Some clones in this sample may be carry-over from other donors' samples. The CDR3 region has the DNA TGCAGTGCTTCTACAGGGAGTGGGGCCAACGTCCTGACTTTC. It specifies CSASTGSGANVLTF.